What follows are 3 T cell receptor beta chains derived from one specimen sequenced in a study of molecular identifiers for immune sequencing clone quantification. TCRdb re-derived calls from the PCR reads in MiXCR, one entry per CDR3 protein. The sample contains a few hundred thousand distinct CDR3 sequences, roughly 24% of which appear only once. Sequencing was done on a sample of naive CD8+ T cells from blood, with Jurkat cell RNA spiked in. As to subset: FACS-sorted CD8+CD4-CCR7+CD45RA+ naive T cells. Receptors were obtained from a human donor in good health. Some libraries in this study had Jurkat cell RNA spiked in.

To note about this clonotype: A read error may be the cause here, since a much bigger clone is one base away. The chain couples TRBV20-1 to TRBJ2-1, with D possibly TRBD2 on 6 matching bases. CDR3 length: 15 amino acids. Germline V lookup: CDR1 DFQATT, CDR2 SNEGSKA (reference sequence). The CDR3, as DNA: TGCAGTGCTACAAGGCGGGAAAACTCCTACAGTGAGCAGTTCTTC. Its protein product is CSATRRENSYSEQFF.

This clonotype was observed once. At one end the junction does not follow the germline gene, possibly because of a read error. The chain employs TRBV12-3 or TRBV12-4 and TRBJ1-2; perhaps TRBD1 as D (5 bases). The CDR3 contains 14 residues. The chain's CDR3 is CASGFGQGGRGYTF. DNA for the CDR3: TGTGCCAGCGGTTTCGGCCAGGGAGGACGTGGCTACACCTTC.

This clonotype was counted only a few times. This chain uses TRBV6-1 with TRBJ2-5; TRBD1 matches 8 bases. Per the germline V gene, CDR1 is MNHNS and CDR2 is SASEGT. The CDR3 is 15 residues long. V dropped 4 bases and J dropped 4; count of bases not matched to a gene: 8. The CDR3 DNA is TGTGCCAGCAGTGTCCGACAGGGGTTGAGAGAGACCCAGTACTTC. Amino acids: CASSVRQGLRETQYF.